This entry lists 11 T cell receptor beta chains sequenced from one sample in a study of cytomegalovirus exposure and HLA in healthy donors. 60 Vbeta and 13 Jbeta primers were used in PCR. The method was immunoSEQ multiplex PCR; TCRdb's version includes in-frame clones alone and lacks a portion of them. Its listing shows 150,000 or so clones. What was sequenced was PBMCs. Receptors originate from a woman between 50 and 59 years old in good health and CMV-seronegative.

CDR3 protein: CASSLFLQGNGYTF. The CDR3 nucleotides are TGTGCCAGCAGTTTATTCTTACAGGGGAATGGCTACACCTTC. This chain connects TRBV28 to TRBJ1-2; 7 nucleotides match TRBD1. The CDR3 spans 14 residues. Germline V gene lookup returns CDR1 MDHEN and CDR2 SYDVKM. V shed 1 base, J shed 6 bases, and the junction held 5 bases outside the gene matches.

The J gene is TRBJ2-5, the V gene TRBV4-1; 8 nucleotides line up with TRBD1. The trim removed 4 bases at V and 1 base at J, leaving 5 bases unmatched. The CDR3 spans 15 residues. Germline assignment: CDR1 MGHRA and CDR2 YSYEKL. CDR3 in amino acids: CASSRQGNLQETQYF. DNA for the CDR3: TGCGCCAGCAGCCGACAGGGGAACCTCCAAGAGACCCAGTACTTC.

The chain is built from TRBV9 and TRBJ2-7, with 9 bases that match TRBD2. The CDR3 covers 15 residues. Germline-derived CDR1 and CDR2 are SGDLS and YYNGEE. The J segment lost 0 bases and the V segment lost 4 bases, leaving 5 bases of the junction unmatched. The CDR3 DNA is TGTGCCAGCAGCTCGTCGCGGGGGGGCTCCTACGAGCAGTACTTC. Encoded protein: CASSSSRGGSYEQYF.

The chain uses TRBV27 and TRBJ2-2, with 7 bases that match TRBD2. The CDR3 runs 16 residues. Germline CDR1 and CDR2: MNHEY and SMNVEV (reference sequence). V shed 5 bases, J shed 0 bases, and the junction held 6 bases outside the gene matches. The CDR3 DNA reads as TGTGCCAGCAGTCCACGGGACTACCCGAACACCGGGGAGCTGTTTTTT. Translation gives CASSPRDYPNTGELFF.

The CDR3 DNA follows: TGTGCCAGCGCGGCGAGCGGGATGAACACCGGGGAGCTGTTTTTT. Protein product: CASAASGMNTGELFF. The chain has TRBV6-6 and TRBJ2-2; TRBD2 agrees at 7 bases. This CDR3 spans 15 amino acids. Germline CDR1 reads MNHNY; CDR2 reads SVGAGI (reference sequence). The V segment lost 8 bases and the J segment 1 base; nucleotides outside the gene matches: 7.

The chain employs TRBV30 and TRBJ1-3, with TRBD1 matching 9 bases. CDR1 GTSNPN and CDR2 SVGIG come from the germline V gene (reference sequence). This CDR3 region has 15 residues. The V gene end was trimmed by 2 bases and the J gene end by 4 bases; junction bases not matched to a gene: 6. The CDR3 protein is CAWSPGQGVGNTIYF. Here the CDR3 DNA reads TGTGCCTGGAGTCCGGGACAGGGCGTAGGAAACACCATATATTTT.

The V gene is TRBV6-5, the J gene TRBJ1-4; 7 positions agree with TRBD1. The CDR3 is made up of 13 amino acids. J was trimmed by 9 bases and V by 7 bases; bases with no gene match: 8. From germline, CDR1 is MNHEY and CDR2 SVGAGI. This CDR3 reads CASKYRGSKKLFF. The CDR3 DNA follows: TGTGCCAGCAAATACAGGGGATCGAAAAAACTGTTTTTT.

About this clone: The sample holds other DNA sequences that translate to the same CDR3. CDR3 bases: TGTGCCAGCAGCTTATTAGCGGGGGGAACCTACAATGAGCAGTTCTTC. Translated, it gives CASSLLAGGTYNEQFF. The chain has TRBV7-2 and TRBJ2-1; 10 nucleotides agree with TRBD2. The CDR3 has 16 amino acids. V was clipped by 2 bases and J by 2 bases; unmatched bases: 3. Germline V CDR1 and CDR2: SGHTA, FQGNSA.

J is TRBJ1-2 and V is TRBV2, with D unclear. Per germline, CDR1 SNHLY and CDR2 FYNNEI. Between the trimmed V and J ends, which lost 3 bases and 4 bases, there was a span of 9 bases. CDR3 length: 13 residues. In DNA form, the CDR3 reads TGTGCCAGCAGTGATTTTTCACTCTATGGCTACACCTTC. The encoded protein is CASSDFSLYGYTF.

This chain links TRBV19 with TRBJ1-4; no clear D. Germline CDR1 reads LNHDA; CDR2 reads SQIVND (reference sequence). The V and J ends lost 3 bases and 6 bases respectively, with 8 bases between them. This CDR3 contains 13 residues. The CDR3 sequence: CASSMVSDEKLFF. CDR3 nucleotides: TGTGCCAGTAGTATGGTCAGTGATGAAAAACTGTTTTTT.

As for this clone: The sample contains more than one DNA sequence encoding this CDR3. The chain uses TRBV5-1 and TRBJ1-2, with 11 bases matching TRBD1. Germline V gene data show CDR1 as SGHRS and CDR2 as YFSETQ. Trimming took 4 bases from V and 5 from J; bases not matched to a gene: 4. The CDR3 runs 14 residues. In DNA form, the CDR3 reads TGCGCCAGCAGCCCCGGGACAGGGGGATATGGCTACACCTTC. Translating it yields CASSPGTGGYGYTF.